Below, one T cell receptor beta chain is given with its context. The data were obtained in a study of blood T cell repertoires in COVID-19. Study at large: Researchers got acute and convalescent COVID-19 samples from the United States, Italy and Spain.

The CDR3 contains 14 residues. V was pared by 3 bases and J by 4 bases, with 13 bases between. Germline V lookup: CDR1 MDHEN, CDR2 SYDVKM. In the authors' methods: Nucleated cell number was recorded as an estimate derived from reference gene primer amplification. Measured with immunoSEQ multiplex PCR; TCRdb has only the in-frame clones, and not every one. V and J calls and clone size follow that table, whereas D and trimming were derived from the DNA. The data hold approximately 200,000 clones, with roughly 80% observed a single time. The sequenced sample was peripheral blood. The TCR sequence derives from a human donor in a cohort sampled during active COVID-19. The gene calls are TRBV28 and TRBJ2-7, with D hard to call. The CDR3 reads CASSLYGTVYEQYF. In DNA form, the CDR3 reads TGTGCCAGCAGTTTGTACGGTACTGTTTACGAGCAGTACTTC.